A selection of T cell receptor beta chains follows, all from one sample in a study of blood T cell repertoires in COVID-19. The table came from immunoSEQ multiplex PCR; TCRdb's copy has only in-frame clones and leaves some out. This table holds a few hundred thousand clones, around 88% found once. Sequenced sample: peripheral blood. Receptors originate from a woman aged 50 to 60 with acute or convalescent COVID-19. Each CDR3 is given with its conserved first and last residue. A D gene is named only where the DNA matches it firmly. Only some rows state a clone size, as once, few, many or a class for expanded clones.

d_gene | j_gene | v_gene | abundance | CDR3nt | CDR3aa
. | TRBJ1-6 | TRBV6-6 | once | TGTGCCAGCAGTTACGGGGAGGGGAGCTCACCCCTCCACTTT | CASSYGEGSSPLHF
. | TRBJ1-5 | TRBV3-1/TRBV3-2 | once | TGTGCCAGCAGCCAAGGGTCAGGGTATCAGCCCCAGCATTTT | CASSQGSGYQPQHF
TRBD1 | TRBJ2-1 | TRBV6-2/TRBV6-3 | once | TGTGCCAGCAGTAGAGACAGGGGCTACAATGAGCAGTTCTTC | CASSRDRGYNEQFF
. | TRBJ2-5 | TRBV30 | . | TGTGCCTGGAGTGTACAACAGGCCCAGTACTTC | CAWSVQQAQYF
. | TRBJ2-2 | TRBV19 | . | TGTGCCAGTAGTATTCAGCAGGACGGGGAGCTGTTTTTT | CASSIQQDGELFF
. | TRBJ1-1 | TRBV6-5 | few | TGTGCCAGCAGTTACTCGGAGGCGAACACTGAAGCTTTCTTT | CASSYSEANTEAFF
. | TRBJ1-5 | TRBV19 | . | TGTGCCAGTACTCCGACAGGCCCCAATCAGCCCCAGCATTTT | CASTPTGPNQPQHF
TRBD1 | TRBJ2-4 | TRBV4-1 | few | TGCGCCAGCAGCGAAGGGGGGACAGGGAGAGACATTCAGTACTTC | CASSEGGTGRDIQYF
. | TRBJ2-2 | TRBV7-9 | . | TGTGCCAGCAGCCCGGACAGGAACACCGGGGAGCTGTTTTTT | CASSPDRNTGELFF
TRBD2 | TRBJ2-2 | TRBV30 | . | TGTGCCTGGAGTTCAGGTGTAGCGGGGGGCGGGTCCGGGGAGCTGTTTTTT | CAWSSGVAGGGSGELFF
TRBD1 | TRBJ2-4 | TRBV3-1/TRBV3-2 | . | TGTGCCAGCAGCCAAGCAGGACAGGGCATTCAGTACTTC | CASSQAGQGIQYF
TRBD1 | TRBJ2-3 | TRBV11-2 | . | TGTGCCAGCAGCGCGACGGGACAGACCCAGTATTTT | CASSATGQTQYF
. | TRBJ1-2 | TRBV30 | . | TGTGCCTGGAGTGTAGCGGGGAGAAACTATGGCTACACCTTC | CAWSVAGRNYGYTF
TRBD1 | TRBJ2-1 | TRBV24-1 | . | TGTGCCACCAGTGGCTCAACGGGACAGGTTAACAATGAGCAGTTCTTC | CATSGSTGQVNNEQFF